Given below is one TCR beta chain in context. Its antigen remains unidentified. The sample holds no much larger clone one base away, and base qualities are not on file. In the germline V gene (reference sequence), CDR1 corresponds to LNHDA and CDR2 to SQIVND. The CDR3 numbers 16 residues from cysteine through phenylalanine. This entry keeps only the CDR3 DNA: 48 bases, framed from base 1. The germline V end is reduced by 3 bases and the J end by 7 bases; junction bases left unmatched: 10. The data are from a study of beta chain features in type 1 diabetes (dated 2018 in TCRdb). With regard to the full study: Mean age, gender distribution, total cell number and subset yield did not differ between patients and healthy donors. Regulatory and stem cell-like memory subsets were isolated from only 8 patients and roughly 8 healthy donors, whereas naive and central memory subsets came from all 30 or so donors. In the study, TCRB repertoires of sorted circulating CD4+ T cell subsets from recently diagnosed type 1 diabetes patients were compared with those of matched healthy donors. A total of approximately 99,000,000 sorted cells were examined across all samples, and RNA yield correlated strongly with the number of cells per subset.

Paper-wide results and their limitations: PCR may preferentially amplify shorter templates, but because patient and control samples were amplified and corrected together, any resulting skew would affect both groups equally. A moderate but significant shortening of TCRB CDR3 length was observed in type 1 diabetes patients in all four CD4+ subsets. Sequencing cDNA rather than genomic DNA could over-represent highly expressing activated cells, although activation and CD3 levels did not differ between groups. Naive, central memory and regulatory TCRB repertoires appeared to be more alike among patients than among healthy donors. HLA sub-analyses involved small numbers of individuals, so any influence of HLA type on TCRB rearrangement remained unresolved. Fewer insertions and more nucleotide deletions at VDJ recombination sites were observed in patients with type 1 diabetes, implying thymic rearrangement abnormalities.

A single peripheral blood draw of roughly 0.11 L on average was collected from each donor into heparinised tubes. Using a panel that included CD45RO, CCR7, CD25, CD127, CD95 and CD27, naive, central memory, regulatory and stem cell-like memory CD4+ T cells were sorted on a BD FACSAria II. All sorted populations exceeded 95% purity. PBMCs were separated immediately by Lymphoprep density gradient centrifugation and were stained directly, without being cultured. To minimize batch effects, samples were stained and sorted in pairs, one healthy donor with one patient per experiment. All of the isolated RNA was reverse transcribed with the High Capacity cDNA Reverse Transcription Kit, so expressed TCRB transcripts were sequenced. Deep immunoSEQ sequencing was applied to naive, central memory and regulatory T cell samples, giving an average of about 3.4 million total reads per sample. After sorted cells were lysed in RLT buffer, RNA was extracted with DNase-treated RNeasy Micro or Mini kits, with the choice depending on cell number. Each cell subset was processed separately to prevent cross-contamination, with patient and healthy donor samples processed together. The immunoSEQ multiplex PCR was used to amplify TCRB sequences from cDNA, yielding 87-bp fragments that span the CDR3 region. Amplicons were sequenced on the Illumina HiSeq platform. The original pipeline was this. Synthetic template baselines were used to correct PCR bias computationally, reads within Hamming distance 2 were collapsed, and singletons that could not be merged were discarded. Reads were aligned against IMGT so that V, D and J genes, CDR3 length and insertions or deletions at six rearrangement sites could be assigned. Within each subset, clonotype counts were normalized to the number of sorted cells before true diversity and Gini coefficients were calculated with the tcR R package. The overlap coefficient, calculated on TCRB nucleotide sequences, was used to measure repertoire sharing. Out-of-frame TCRB sequences from naive cells were analyzed to stand in for the pre-selection repertoire. The table was pulled from immuneACCESS by TCRdb, which kept in-frame rearrangements only. Such tables lose some clones; where checked, under half of the loss comes from unresolved V genes, and the rest has no known cause. Clonal size and the V and J genes are those of that table, whereas D and trimming came from the DNA. Here the sample has over 350,000 clones; less than 15% occur a single time. The biggest ten clones account for about 0.018% of the sample.

The sample consisted of naive CD4+ T cells from blood. The cell subset or site label for this specimen denotes: true naive CD4+ T cells. In this chain, TRBV19 is recombined with TRBJ2-1; TRBD1 lines up with 9 middle nucleotides. The source of this sequence is a young woman in good health. The CDR3: CASSMLGTGKRNEQFF. The DNA is as follows: TGTGCCAGTAGTATGCTCGGGACAGGGAAAAGGAATGAGCAGTTCTTC.